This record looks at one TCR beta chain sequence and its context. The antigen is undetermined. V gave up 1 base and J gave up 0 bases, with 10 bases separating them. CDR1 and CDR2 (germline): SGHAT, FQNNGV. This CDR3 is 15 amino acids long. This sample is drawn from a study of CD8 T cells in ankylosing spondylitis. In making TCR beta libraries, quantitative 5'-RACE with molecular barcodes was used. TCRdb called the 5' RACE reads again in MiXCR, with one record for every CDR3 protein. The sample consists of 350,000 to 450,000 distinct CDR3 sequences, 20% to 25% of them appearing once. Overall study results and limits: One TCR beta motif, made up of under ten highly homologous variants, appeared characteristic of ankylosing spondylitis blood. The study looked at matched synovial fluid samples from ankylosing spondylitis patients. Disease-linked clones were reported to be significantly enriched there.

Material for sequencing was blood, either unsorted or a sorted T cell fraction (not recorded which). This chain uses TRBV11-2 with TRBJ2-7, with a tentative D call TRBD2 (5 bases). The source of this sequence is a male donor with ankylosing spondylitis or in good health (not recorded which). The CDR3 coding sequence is TGTGCCAGCAGCTTAGCCGGGATCTCCTCCTACGAGCAGTACTTC. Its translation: CASSLAGISSYEQYF.